A single sample gave rise to the 14 T cell receptor beta chains below, sequenced in a study of T-cell reconstitution after alpha-beta-depleted transplantation in children. Using unique molecular identifiers, the investigators prepared the TCRbeta library. One entry per CDR3 protein results from TCRdb running MiXCR on the PCR reads. The sample has roughly 500,000 distinct CDR3 sequences, approximately 20% seen once. This sample comprised PBMCs from the stem cell graft donor, obtained from the stem cell graft. The receptor source for this set is a human donor who donated a stem cell graft to a child with acute lymphoblastic leukemia.

This clonotype was counted between two and nine times. The genes are TRBV9 and TRBJ1-3; D unresolved. Between the trimmed V and J ends, which lost 0 bases and 2 bases, there was a span of 9 bases. CDR1 and CDR2 from the germline V gene are SGDLS and YYNGEE. The CDR3 consists of 15 residues. CDR3 protein: CASSVDIRTGNTIYF. CDR3 sequence (DNA): TGTGCCAGCAGCGTAGACATCAGGACTGGAAACACCATATATTTT.

The CDR3 bases are TGTGCCAGCAGTACAGGGTGGCAAGAGACCCAGTACTTC. Translated: CASSTGWQETQYF. The genes are TRBV27 and TRBJ2-5; a weak D match, TRBD1 (6 bases). Germline CDR1 reads MNHEY; CDR2 reads SMNVEV (reference sequence). Trimming removed 5 bases at V and 2 bases at J, with 9 bases between. The CDR3 consists of 13 residues.

This clonotype was detected a few times. This sequence joins TRBV25-1 and TRBJ2-1; 10 positions agree with TRBD2. Per germline, CDR1 MGHDK and CDR2 SYGVNS. V shed 5 bases, J shed 3 bases, and the junction held 10 bases outside the gene matches. The CDR3 spans 17 residues. This CDR3 reads CASSPLLSSGSYNEQFF. The CDR3 DNA follows: TGTGCCAGCAGTCCCTTACTTTCTAGCGGGAGCTACAATGAGCAGTTCTTC. The variable domain in full, with the rest retrieved from reference TRBV25-1 and TRBJ2-1, is EADIYQTPRYLVIGTGKKITLECSQTMGHDKMYWYQQDPGMELHLIHYSYGVNSTEKGDLSSESTVSRIRTEHFPLTLESARPSHTSQYLCASSPLLSSGSYNEQFFGPGTRLTVL.

The chain uses TRBV7-9 and TRBJ2-7, with 10 nucleotides matching TRBD1. V lost 5 bases and J lost 7; bases outside the gene matches: 14. Germline values: CDR1 SEHNR, CDR2 FQNEAQ (reference sequence). The CDR3 extends over 16 amino acids. For the CDR3, the DNA is TGTGCCAGCAGCCCCCCTGGGGACAGGGGTCTGAGGGAGCAGTACTTC. It is translated as CASSPPGDRGLREQYF.

V is TRBV24-1 and J is TRBJ2-3; TRBD1 agrees at 8 bases. The V and J ends lost 10 bases and 2 bases, in that order; junction bases with no gene match: 4. This CDR3 has 13 amino acids. Looked up from germline, CDR1 is KGHDR and CDR2 is SFDVKD. The CDR3 DNA follows: TGTGCCACTGCGGACAGGGCCACAGATACGCAGTATTTT. Its protein product is CATADRATDTQYF.

This clonotype was recorded only once. The chain uses TRBV18 and TRBJ1-3, with D unclear. V was trimmed by 2 bases and J by 0 bases, leaving 8 bases between them. The CDR3 is 15 residues long. CDR1 and CDR2 from the germline V gene are KGHSH and LQKENI. Here the CDR3 DNA reads TGTGCCAGCTCACCAGAAGGTGCCTCTGGAAACACCATATATTTT. Encoded protein: CASSPEGASGNTIYF. The full variable domain, with the rest looked up from reference TRBV18 and TRBJ1-3, is NAGVMQNPRHLVRRRGQEARLRCSPMKGHSHVYWYRQLPEEGLKFMVYLQKENIIDESGMPKERFSAEFPKEGPSILRIQQVVRGDSAAYFCASSPEGASGNTIYFGEGSWLTVV.

This clonotype was counted a few times. The chain is built from TRBV6-1 and TRBJ2-1, with a possible D match to TRBD2 (5 bases). The CDR3 runs to 13 residues. The V and J ends lost 6 bases and 7 bases respectively, with 13 bases between them. CDR1 is MNHNS, CDR2 SASEGT, per germline. The CDR3 loop reads CASSLEGSNEQFF. The CDR3 coding sequence is TGTGCCAGCAGCCTAGAGGGTTCGAATGAGCAGTTCTTC.

Many counts were recorded for this clonotype. The DNA for the CDR3 is TGCGCCAGCAGCTTGGTACCAGGGGCGAACACCGGGGAGCTGTTTTTT. Its protein is CASSLVPGANTGELFF. V and J are TRBV5-1 and TRBJ2-2, with D tentatively TRBD1 (6 bases). Germline values: CDR1 SGHRS, CDR2 YFSETQ. This CDR3 has 16 amino acids. V was clipped by 0 bases and J by 0 bases, with 9 bases between them.

This clonotype was counted only a few times. The chain combines TRBV29-1 with TRBJ2-7; no definite D call. CDR3 length equals 12 residues. Germline CDR1 SQVTM, CDR2 ANQGSEA. V dropped 7 bases and J dropped 0 bases, with 10 bases sitting between them. CDR3 amino acids: CSASFSSYEQYF. CDR3 sequence (DNA): TGCAGCGCCTCCTTCTCCTCCTACGAGCAGTACTTC.

J is TRBJ2-3 and V is TRBV6-1, with 7 bases lining up with TRBD2. The CDR3 runs 17 residues. CDR1 MNHNS and CDR2 SASEGT come from the germline V gene. Losses at the gene ends were 4 bases for V and 1 base for J; bases not matched to a gene: 11. CDR3 sequence: CASSGLVGAGRTDTQYF. The CDR3 nucleotides read TGTGCCAGCAGTGGGTTAGTGGGAGCGGGACGCACAGATACGCAGTATTTT.

This clonotype has a handful of counts. The rearrangement uses TRBV12-3 or TRBV12-4 and TRBJ2-5; D possibly corresponds to TRBD1 (6 bases). The V end was cut by 3 bases, the J end by 4 bases, with 12 bases between. This CDR3 is built from 14 residues. The CDR3 DNA reads as TGTGCCAGCAGTTTCAGGGGCTACGGAGAGACCCAGTACTTC. It codes for CASSFRGYGETQYF.

Ten or more counts support this clonotype. The rearrangement uses TRBV7-3 and TRBJ2-3; 10 nucleotides agree with TRBD2. The germline gives CDR1 SGHTA, CDR2 FQGTGA. V lost 2 bases to trimming and J lost 2 bases; unmatched junction nucleotides: 4. This CDR3 is 16 amino acids long. In DNA, the CDR3 is TGTGCCAGCAGCTTACAACTAGCGGGACCCACAGATACGCAGTATTTT. As protein: CASSLQLAGPTDTQYF. The variable domain in full, with the rest retrieved from reference TRBV7-3 and TRBJ2-3, is GAGVSQTPSNKVTEKGKYVELRCDPISGHTALYWYRQSLGQGPEFLIYFQGTGAADDSGLPNDRFFAVRPEGSVSTLKIQRTERGDSAVYLCASSLQLAGPTDTQYFGPGTRLTVL.

This clonotype was observed a handful of times. The V call is TRBV5-1, the J call TRBJ1-4; D remains ambiguous. Trimming stripped 4 bases from V and 0 bases from J, with 7 bases between. Germline V gene lookup returns CDR1 SGHRS and CDR2 YFSETQ. The CDR3 consists of 14 residues. The DNA of the CDR3 is TGCGCCAGCAGCCGGGAGTCAACTAATGAAAAACTGTTTTTT. This codes for CASSRESTNEKLFF.

This clonotype has only a few counts. The chain joins TRBV9 to TRBJ2-2; 7 nucleotides line up with TRBD1. With V trimmed by 3 bases and J by 4 bases, 9 bases remained unmatched. The germline CDR1 and CDR2 sequences are SGDLS and YYNGEE. This CDR3 spans 16 amino acids. CDR3 loop: CASSAIQGTGTGELFF. The CDR3 DNA reads as TGTGCCAGCAGCGCCATACAGGGGACGGGCACCGGGGAGCTGTTTTTT. Variable domain in full (rest from reference TRBV9 and TRBJ2-2): DSGVTQTPKHLITATGQRVTLRCSPRSGDLSVYWYQQSLDQGLQFLIQYYNGEERAKGNILERFSAQQFPDLHSELNLSSLELGDSALYFCASSAIQGTGTGELFFGEGSRLTVL.